This TCR beta chain comes out of a study of PD-L1 blockade in urothelial cancer. Whole-study results and caveats: Blood clones associated with the tumor expanded more at 3 weeks in durable-benefit patients.

The repertoire was sequenced with immunoSEQ multiplex PCR; TCRdb's copy has only in-frame clones and lacks some. The sample consists of about 120,000 clones, approximately 85% of them appearing once. CDR1 is SGDLS and CDR2 is YYNGEE in the germline V gene. J lost 4 bases, V lost 3 bases, and 7 bases had no gene match. The CDR3 contains 15 residues. Remarks on this clone: The antigen remains unidentified.

Time point noted: peripheral blood 6 weeks after treatment start. It was locally advanced or metastatic urothelial carcinoma that patients had. The chain is built from TRBV9 and TRBJ1-1; 9 nucleotides match TRBD1. Specimen: PBMCs, collected around atezolizumab (anti-PD-L1) treatment. The sequence was collected from a man aged 50 or older with urothelial cancer. As DNA, the CDR3 is TGTGCCAGCAGCGCCCTGGACAGGGGAGTCACTGAAGCTTTCTTT. Translating it yields CASSALDRGVTEAFF.